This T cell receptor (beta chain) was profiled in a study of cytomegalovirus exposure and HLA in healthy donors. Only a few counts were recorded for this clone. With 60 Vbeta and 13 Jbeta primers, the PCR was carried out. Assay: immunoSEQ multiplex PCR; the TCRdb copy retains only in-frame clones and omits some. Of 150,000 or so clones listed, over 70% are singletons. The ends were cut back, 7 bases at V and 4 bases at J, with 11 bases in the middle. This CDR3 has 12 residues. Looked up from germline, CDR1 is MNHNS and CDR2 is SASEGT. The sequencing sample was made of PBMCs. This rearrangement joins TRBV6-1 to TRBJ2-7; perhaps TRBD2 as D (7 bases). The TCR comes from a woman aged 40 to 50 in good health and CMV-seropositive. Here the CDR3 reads CASTGGRYEQYF. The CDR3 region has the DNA TGTGCCAGCACCGGGGGGCGGTACGAGCAGTACTTC.